This T cell receptor (beta chain) was recovered during a study of T cell responses to AZD1222 COVID-19 vaccine (dated by TCRdb to the early 2020s). A note on the overall study: AZD1222 recipients with second doses at about 4 weeks or about 12 weeks were pooled, because spike-specific TCR depth and breadth did not differ between schedules. TCR sequencing was performed for more than 230 trial participants, of whom some 200 were given two doses of AZD1222 and about 25 were given two doses of MenACWY control vaccine. Trial participants were enrolled by age into 18-55, 56-69 and 70-plus year subgroups, with approximately 160, 26 and 62 TCR-sequenced participants respectively. Beyond this particular receptor, the publication reports: Vaccine-associated CD4 TCRs spanned the whole spike protein, with dominant responses in regions 160-218 and 743-854. Conclusions about previously exposed vaccinees are limited because only a handful of AZD1222 recipients were SARS-CoV-2 seropositive at baseline. The 56-69-year group was small, and its depth increase did not reach significance, likely because of low power. Spike-specific TCR breadth and depth rose significantly after two AZD1222 doses compared with day 0 and with MenACWY recipients. No day 14 peak-response samples were available, so repertoires were characterized only after the peak T cell response. Nearly half of unique spike-specific TCRs reportedly recognized epitopes outside regions mutated in the B.1.351 and B.1.1.7 variants. Most participants were white British and females outnumbered males, and the authors suggested that clonal diversity may have been underestimated.

V has 0 bases trimmed and J has 6 bases trimmed; junction bases matching no gene number 8. Taken from the germline V gene (reference sequence), the CDR1 and CDR2 loops are SGHNT and YYREEE. Including cysteine and phenylalanine, the CDR3 has 15 amino acids. Only the CDR3 part of the read is kept: 45 bases, read in frame from the first base. Interpreted using the paper, the time point label stands for: baseline before first vaccination. The vaccinee samples were drawn from two UK trials, COV001 and COV002, one of which was a single-blind randomized controlled phase 2/3 trial testing AZD1222 (ChAdOx1 nCoV-19) in healthy adults. For TCRbeta chain sequencing, PBMC samples were collected from trial participants at day 0 and at day 28 after the second dose. To note about this clone: The antigen it binds to is not known. Base-call qualities are not available, and no considerably larger clone is one nucleotide away.

The CDR3 regions of human TCRbeta chains were subjected to immunosequencing. On the study's bioinformatics: TCRs in the repertoires were matched against a reference library of SARS-CoV-2-specific TCRs that had been generated with the MIRA antigen-specificity platform. Breadth was defined as the fraction of unique TCRs that were SARS-CoV-2-associated. Depth was defined as the fraction of total T cells that were SARS-CoV-2-associated. Using the MIRA data, every spike-specific TCR was mapped to the spike region that the TCR reacted to and assigned to either a CD4 or a CD8 class. Log10-transformed breadth and depth values were compared by one-way ANOVA with Sidak's multiple comparisons tests. The table comes from immuneACCESS by way of TCRdb, which keeps in-frame sequences with V and J called. Part of the clones is missing from these tables; in studies checked, under half for an unresolved V gene and the rest for unknown reasons. The V and J calls and clone size were taken over from that table, and D and trimming were inferred from the DNA. For this sample the table gives about 84,000 clones, of which 70% to 90% were detected only once. Approximately 1.5% of the sample goes to the ten largest clones.

The clonotype originates from an adult in good health. The chain is made from TRBV5-4 and TRBJ1-2; 7 middle bases align to TRBD1. Sample: peripheral blood, taken on day 0 of AZD1222 vaccination. CDR3 region: CASSLGGTVADGYTF. Read as DNA, the sequence is TGTGCCAGCAGCTTGGGAGGGACAGTTGCCGATGGCTACACCTTC. The full variable domain, completed from the reference TRBV5-4 and TRBJ1-2 proteins outside the CDR3, reads ETGVTQSPTHLIKTRGQQVTLRCSSQSGHNTVSWYQQALGQGPQFIFQYYREEENGRGNFPPRFSGLQFPNYSSELNVNALELDDSALYLCASSLGGTVADGYTFGSGTRLTVV.